This TCR beta chain was found in a study of blood T cell repertoires in COVID-19. Study information: The United States, Italy and Spain supplied acute and convalescent COVID-19 samples.

Authors' processing steps: Cell counts per sample came from amplifying reference gene primers. Libraries were prepared by immunoSEQ multiplex PCR; TCRdb keeps only in-frame clonotypes and omits some of them. The V and J calls and clone size come from that table; D and trimming were worked out from the DNA. The data contain about 73,000 clones, approximately 71% of them singletons. CDR3 length: 13 amino acids. Germline values: CDR1 SQVTM, CDR2 ANQGSEA. V dropped 2 bases and J dropped 2 bases, with 9 bases sitting between them. Sequencing input: peripheral blood. This receptor was taken from a man between 65 and 85 years old with COVID-19, enrolled during active disease. The rearrangement links TRBV29-1 to TRBJ1-1; D uncertain. CDR3: CSVERSPNTEAFF. The CDR3 bases are TGCAGCGTTGAACGGAGCCCTAACACTGAAGCTTTCTTT.